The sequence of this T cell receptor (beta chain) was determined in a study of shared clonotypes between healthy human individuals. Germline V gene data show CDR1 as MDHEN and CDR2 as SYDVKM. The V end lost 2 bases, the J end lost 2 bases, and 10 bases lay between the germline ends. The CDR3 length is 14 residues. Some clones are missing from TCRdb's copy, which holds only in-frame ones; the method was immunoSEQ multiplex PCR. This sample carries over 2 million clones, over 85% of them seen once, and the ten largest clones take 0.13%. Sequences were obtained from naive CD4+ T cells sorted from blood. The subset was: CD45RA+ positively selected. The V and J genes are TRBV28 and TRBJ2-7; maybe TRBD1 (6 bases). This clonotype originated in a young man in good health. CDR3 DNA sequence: TGTGCCAGCAGTTTAGCAGGGGCGCCCTACGAGCAGTACTTC. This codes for CASSLAGAPYEQYF. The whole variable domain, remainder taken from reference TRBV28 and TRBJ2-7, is DVKVTQSSRYLVKRTGEKVFLECVQDMDHENMFWYRQDPGLGLRLIYFSYDVKMKEKGDIPEGYSVSREKKERFSLILESASTNQTSMYLCASSLAGAPYEQYFGPGTRLTVT.